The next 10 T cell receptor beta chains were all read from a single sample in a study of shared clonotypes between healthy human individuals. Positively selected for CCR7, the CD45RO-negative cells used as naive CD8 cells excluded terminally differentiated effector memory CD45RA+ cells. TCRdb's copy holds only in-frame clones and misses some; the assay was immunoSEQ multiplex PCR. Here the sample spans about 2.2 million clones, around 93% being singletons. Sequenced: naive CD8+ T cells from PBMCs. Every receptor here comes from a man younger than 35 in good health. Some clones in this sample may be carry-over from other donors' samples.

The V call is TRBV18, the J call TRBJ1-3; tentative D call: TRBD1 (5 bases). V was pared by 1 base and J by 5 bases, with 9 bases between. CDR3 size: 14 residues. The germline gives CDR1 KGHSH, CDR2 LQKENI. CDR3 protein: CASSPQDTRNTIYF. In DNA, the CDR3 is TGTGCCAGCTCACCACAGGACACCAGAAACACCATATATTTT.

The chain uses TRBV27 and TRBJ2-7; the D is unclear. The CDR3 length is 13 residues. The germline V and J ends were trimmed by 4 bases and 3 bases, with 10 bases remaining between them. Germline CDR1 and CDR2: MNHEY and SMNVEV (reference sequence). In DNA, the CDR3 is TGTGCCAGCAGTTACGGACCGCACTACGAGCAGTACTTC. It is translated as CASSYGPHYEQYF.

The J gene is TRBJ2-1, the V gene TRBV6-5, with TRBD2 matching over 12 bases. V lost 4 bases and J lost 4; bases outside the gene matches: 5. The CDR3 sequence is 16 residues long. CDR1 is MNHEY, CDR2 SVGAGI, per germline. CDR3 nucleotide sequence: TGTGCCAGCAGTTGGACTAGCGGGGAGGGTTACAATGAGCAGTTCTTC. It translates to CASSWTSGEGYNEQFF.

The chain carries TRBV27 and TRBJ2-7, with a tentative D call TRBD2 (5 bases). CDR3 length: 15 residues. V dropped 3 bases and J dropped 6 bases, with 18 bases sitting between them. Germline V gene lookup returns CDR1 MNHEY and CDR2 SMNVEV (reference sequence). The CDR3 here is CASSFSGGGFSEQYF. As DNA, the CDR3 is TGTGCCAGCAGTTTCTCCGGAGGAGGTTTCTCCGAGCAGTACTTC.

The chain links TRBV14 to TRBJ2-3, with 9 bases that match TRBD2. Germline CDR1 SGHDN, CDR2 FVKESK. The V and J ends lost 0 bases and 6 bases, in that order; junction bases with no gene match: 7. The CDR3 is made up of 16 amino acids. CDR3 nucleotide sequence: TGTGCCAGCAGCCAAGATTTAGGCGGGAGGGCGGATACGCAGTATTTT. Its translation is CASSQDLGGRADTQYF.

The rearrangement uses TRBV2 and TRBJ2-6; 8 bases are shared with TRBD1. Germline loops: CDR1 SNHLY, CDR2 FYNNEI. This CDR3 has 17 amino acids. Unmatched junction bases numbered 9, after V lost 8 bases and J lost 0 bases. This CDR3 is CASLGQGTPSGANVLTF. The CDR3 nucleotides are TGTGCCAGCTTAGGACAGGGCACCCCCTCTGGGGCCAACGTCCTGACTTTC.

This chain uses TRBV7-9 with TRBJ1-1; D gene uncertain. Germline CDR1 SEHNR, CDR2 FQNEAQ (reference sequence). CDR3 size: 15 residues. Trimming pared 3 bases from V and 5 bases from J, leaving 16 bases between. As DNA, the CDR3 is TGTGCCAGCAGCTTGAGGGATCAAGGGAGTACTGAAGCTTTCTTT. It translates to CASSLRDQGSTEAFF.

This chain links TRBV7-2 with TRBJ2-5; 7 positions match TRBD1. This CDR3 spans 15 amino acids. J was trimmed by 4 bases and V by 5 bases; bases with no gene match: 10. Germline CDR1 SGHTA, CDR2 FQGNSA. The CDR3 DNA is TGTGCCAGCAGCCCCTCCGGCTCAGGGGGAGAGACCCAGTACTTC. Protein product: CASSPSGSGGETQYF.

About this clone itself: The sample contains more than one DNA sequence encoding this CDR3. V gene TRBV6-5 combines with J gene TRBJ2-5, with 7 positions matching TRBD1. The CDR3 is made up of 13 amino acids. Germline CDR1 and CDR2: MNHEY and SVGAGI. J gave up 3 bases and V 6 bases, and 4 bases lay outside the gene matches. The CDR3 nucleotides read TGTGCCAGCAGCTGGGACAGCGAAGAGACCCAGTACTTC. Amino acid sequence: CASSWDSEETQYF.

DNA for the CDR3: TGCGCCAGCAGCTTACCTGGACAGGGGGCGGAAGAGCAGTACTTC. This sequence encodes CASSLPGQGAEEQYF. The chain carries TRBV5-1 and TRBJ2-7; 11 bases fit TRBD1. The CDR3 consists of 15 residues. Germline V lookup: CDR1 SGHRS, CDR2 YFSETQ. The junction had 8 bases not matched to a gene; V was cut back by 2 bases and J by 7 bases.